The 6 T cell receptor beta chains presented below share a single source sample, sequenced in a study of blood T cell repertoires in COVID-19. This table comes from immunoSEQ multiplex PCR, and its TCRdb copy is limited to in-frame clones, with some not included. This table holds 52,000 or so clones, 83% found once. The material sequenced was peripheral blood. The receptors were gathered from a man aged 35 to 55 with acute or convalescent COVID-19.

The chain carries TRBV10-1 and TRBJ2-1; D perhaps matches TRBD2 (5 bases). CDR1 and CDR2 from the germline V gene are WNHNN and SYGVQD (reference sequence). CDR3 length: 16 amino acids. Trimming removed 0 bases at V and 4 bases at J, with 13 bases between. In nucleotides, the CDR3 is TGCGCCAGCAGTGAGTCGAACAGCGGATCGTACAATGAGCAGTTCTTC. Its protein product is CASSESNSGSYNEQFF.

The count of this clone is one. The chain carries TRBV30 and TRBJ2-2, with D perhaps matching TRBD1 (6 bases). The CDR3 runs 14 residues. With 7 bases removed from V and 5 bases from J, the gap between germline ends came to 17 bases. CDR1 and CDR2 (germline): GTSNPN, SVGIG (reference sequence). Written as DNA, the CDR3 is TGTGCCTATACGCCGGGACACAGGACCGGGGAGCTGTTTTTT. Protein sequence: CAYTPGHRTGELFF.

The J gene is TRBJ1-3, the V gene TRBV7-2, with D tentatively TRBD1 (6 bases). V was clipped by 4 bases and J by 4 bases, with 20 bases between them. This CDR3 comprises 17 residues. The germline CDR1 and CDR2 sequences are SGHTA and FQGNSA. CDR3 bases: TGTGCCAGCAGCTCCCCACCCCAGGGGCTAGGCGGAAACACCATATATTTT. It translates to CASSSPPQGLGGNTIYF. Full variable domain (missing parts from reference TRBV7-2 and TRBJ1-3): GAGVSQSPSNKVTEKGKDVELRCDPISGHTALYWYRQSLGQGLEFLIYFQGNSAPDKSGLPSDRFSAERTGGSVSTLTIQRTQQEDSAVYLCASSSPPQGLGGNTIYFGEGSWLTVV.

The chain is built from TRBV2 and TRBJ2-3, with TRBD1 matching over 8 bases. The CDR3 runs 15 residues. With 5 bases clipped from V and 0 bases from J, the junction kept 4 bases outside the gene matches. Germline V gene lookup returns CDR1 SNHLY and CDR2 FYNNEI. This chain's CDR3 is CASSTQGGSTDTQYF. DNA of the CDR3: TGTGCCAGCAGTACACAGGGGGGCAGCACAGATACGCAGTATTTT. Looking up the rest from reference TRBV2 and TRBJ2-3 gives the full variable domain: EPEVTQTPSHQVTQMGQEVILRCVPISNHLYFYWYRQILGQKVEFLVSFYNNEISEKSEIFDDQFSVERPDGSNFTLKIRSTKLEDSAMYFCASSTQGGSTDTQYFGPGTRLTVL.

This chain connects TRBV20-1 to TRBJ1-2, with 7 nucleotides matching TRBD1. Germline V gene lookup returns CDR1 DFQATT and CDR2 SNEGSKA (reference sequence). The CDR3 covers 15 residues. V shed 3 bases, J shed 6 bases, and the junction held 13 bases outside the gene matches. The CDR3 spells CSASSLAGGLDGYTF. The DNA of the CDR3 is TGCAGTGCTAGTAGTCTGGCAGGGGGGTTAGATGGCTACACCTTC.

The chain combines TRBV6-1 with TRBJ2-7; TRBD1 is a possible D gene (6 bases). The germline gives CDR1 MNHNS, CDR2 SASEGT. The CDR3 runs 15 residues. V was shortened by 0 bases and J by 5 bases, with 14 bases between the two germline ends. CDR3 nucleotide sequence: TGTGCCAGCAGTGAAGCGGGGGCCAGGGCCCACGAGCAGTACGTC. Protein: CASSEAGARAHEQYV.